This note documents a single T cell receptor (beta chain) sequence. Its antigen is unidentified. This CDR3 is 14 amino acids long. Germline CDR1 is SGHRS and CDR2 is YFSETQ. Trimming removed 0 bases from V and 2 bases from J, with 8 bases in between. This table comes from immunoSEQ multiplex PCR, and its TCRdb copy is limited to in-frame clones, with some not included. The sample yields about 30,000 clones, around 80% seen once. Time point reported: cycle 4 day 1 (C4D1), after less than 7 weeks of nivolumab. Each and every patient relapsed after autologous stem cell transplantation, and patients got differing brentuximab vedotin exposure. Researchers report purifying CD4+ T cells from thawed PBMCs by magnetic negative selection. Patients had relapsed/refractory classical Hodgkin lymphoma with complete response, partial response or progressive disease as best response. This sample is part of a study of PD-1 blockade in classical Hodgkin lymphoma. About the research overall: On a schedule of every 2 weeks, patients received nivolumab 3 mg/kg intravenously.

Whole-study findings and limits: Causes of the repertoire differences remain undefined, possibly disease activity or prior therapy.

The V and J genes are TRBV5-1 and TRBJ1-2; D is undetermined. The source of this sequence is a human donor with classical Hodgkin lymphoma. The sample in question was CD4+ T cells from blood, obtained before the fourth cycle of nivolumab. The CDR3 DNA follows: TGCGCCAGCAGCTTGGGGGCAGACAACTATGGCTACACCTTC. Translation: CASSLGADNYGYTF.